A selection of T cell receptor beta chains follows, all from one sample in a study of blood T cell repertoires in COVID-19. Sequencing was performed with immunoSEQ multiplex PCR; in TCRdb, only in-frame clones are kept and a portion is missing. The sample yields approximately 170,000 clones, around 86% seen once. Sequenced: peripheral blood. These receptors were obtained from a man in his 70s who had recovered from COVID-19. Both conserved end residues are part of each CDR3. A D gene is named only where the DNA matches it firmly. Clone size, where shown, is once, few, many, or a class for clones that have expanded.

DNA: TGTGCCAGCAGTTACTCAGGAGCTAACTATGGCTACACCTTC
CDR3: CASSYSGANYGYTF
J: TRBJ1-2
size: NA
V: TRBV6-5
D: NA

DNA: TGTGCCTCTCGGGACACCAATTCACCCCTCCACTTT
CDR3: CASRDTNSPLHF
J: TRBJ1-6
size: NA
V: TRBV25-1
D: NA

DNA: TGTGCCAGCAGCCCTTTCAGTAGCAATCAGCCCCAGCATTTT
CDR3: CASSPFSSNQPQHF
J: TRBJ1-5
size: few
V: TRBV7-8
D: NA

DNA: TGTGCCAGCAGCTTGGGCAACCAGATGTACCAAGAGACCCAGTACTTC
CDR3: CASSLGNQMYQETQYF
J: TRBJ2-5
size: once
V: TRBV5-4
D: NA

DNA: TGTGCCTGGAGGAGGCATGGCTACACCTTC
CDR3: CAWRRHGYTF
J: TRBJ1-2
size: NA
V: TRBV30
D: NA

DNA: TGTGCCAGCAGTGACGGGACATTCGGGAAAGGCGAGCAGTACTTC
CDR3: CASSDGTFGKGEQYF
J: TRBJ2-7
size: NA
V: TRBV27
D: NA

DNA: TGTGCCAGCAGCGCTGGACAGGGATCGTACAATGAGCAGTTCTTC
CDR3: CASSAGQGSYNEQFF
J: TRBJ2-1
size: NA
V: TRBV9
D: TRBD1

DNA: TGCAGCGTTGAAGTCTCCGCGGGAGGCGAGCAGTTCTTC
CDR3: CSVEVSAGGEQFF
J: TRBJ2-1
size: NA
V: TRBV29-1
D: TRBD2

DNA: TGTGCCAGCAGCCGTCGGACTCTCGGTTTGAATTCACCCCTCCACTTT
CDR3: CASSRRTLGLNSPLHF
J: TRBJ1-6
size: NA
V: TRBV13
D: NA

DNA: TGTGCCAGTAGTCTCCGGACAGGGGGGAACTATGGCTACACCTTC
CDR3: CASSLRTGGNYGYTF
J: TRBJ1-2
size: NA
V: TRBV19
D: TRBD1

DNA: TGCAGTGCTAGTCTTCGTAGGACTAGCTGGGACTCCTACGAGCAGTACTTC
CDR3: CSASLRRTSWDSYEQYF
J: TRBJ2-7
size: NA
V: TRBV20-1
D: TRBD2

DNA: TGTGCCAGCAGCGAGGCTAGCGGAAACTACAATGAGCAGTTCTTC
CDR3: CASSEASGNYNEQFF
J: TRBJ2-1
size: NA
V: TRBV9
D: TRBD2

DNA: TGTGCCAGCAGTTACGCAGGGGCGCGAGGGGAGCCCCAGCATTTT
CDR3: CASSYAGARGEPQHF
J: TRBJ1-5
size: NA
V: TRBV6-2/TRBV6-3
D: NA

DNA: TGTGCCTGGTCCGGCGGGACCGCTGGCTACACCTTC
CDR3: CAWSGGTAGYTF
J: TRBJ1-2
size: NA
V: TRBV30
D: NA

DNA: TGTGCCTGGGGGACAGGGAACACCGGGGAGCTGTTTTTT
CDR3: CAWGTGNTGELFF
J: TRBJ2-2
size: NA
V: TRBV30
D: TRBD1

DNA: TGTGCCAGCAGCCGGGGACAGAACTATGGCTACACCTTC
CDR3: CASSRGQNYGYTF
J: TRBJ1-2
size: NA
V: TRBV5-6
D: TRBD1

DNA: TGTGCCAGCAGTGAAGATAAGGACAGGGGGCACGAGCAGTACTTC
CDR3: CASSEDKDRGHEQYF
J: TRBJ2-7
size: NA
V: TRBV6-1
D: TRBD1

DNA: TGTGCCAGCAGTCTCAACGGGGGGCCCCCCTACGAGCAGTACTTC
CDR3: CASSLNGGPPYEQYF
J: TRBJ2-7
size: NA
V: TRBV6-4
D: NA

DNA: TGTGCTGGCGGGGACCCTCTTAGGTCGGGCGGCTACACCTTC
CDR3: CAGGDPLRSGGYTF
J: TRBJ1-2
size: NA
V: TRBV28
D: NA

DNA: TGTGCCAGCAGCCAAGCCGGGACTAGCGGGAGGATCGGACTTACAGATACGCAGTATTTT
CDR3: CASSQAGTSGRIGLTDTQYF
J: TRBJ2-3
size: NA
V: TRBV4-2
D: TRBD2

DNA: TGTGCCAGCACCTTAAGGAAGACAGACATATACGAGCAGTACTTC
CDR3: CASTLRKTDIYEQYF
J: TRBJ2-7
size: NA
V: TRBV2
D: NA

DNA: TGCAGCTATACATGGGGGCGCGGAGAGACCCAGTACTTC
CDR3: CSYTWGRGETQYF
J: TRBJ2-5
size: NA
V: TRBV29-1
D: NA

DNA: TGTGCCAGCAGCTTGGGGACAGTAATCTCCTACAATGAGCAGTTCTTC
CDR3: CASSLGTVISYNEQFF
J: TRBJ2-1
size: NA
V: TRBV11-2
D: TRBD1

DNA: TGTGCCAGCAGCTTAAGCGGGAGAACGGGTGAGCAGTTCTTC
CDR3: CASSLSGRTGEQFF
J: TRBJ2-1
size: NA
V: TRBV7-2
D: TRBD2

DNA: TGTGCCAGTACCAGGGACAGGGTTAATGAAAAACTGTTTTTT
CDR3: CASTRDRVNEKLFF
J: TRBJ1-4
size: NA
V: TRBV19
D: TRBD1

DNA: TGTGCCAGCTCACCGGGACAGGCGAACACTGAAGCTTTCTTT
CDR3: CASSPGQANTEAFF
J: TRBJ1-1
size: NA
V: TRBV18
D: TRBD1

DNA: TGTGCCAGCAGCTACGGGACTGCGGGCTCTGGAAACACCATATATTTT
CDR3: CASSYGTAGSGNTIYF
J: TRBJ1-3
size: NA
V: TRBV7-2
D: NA

DNA: TGTGCCAGCAGTTTATACAGGGCAGGTCAGCCCCAGCATTTT
CDR3: CASSLYRAGQPQHF
J: TRBJ1-5
size: NA
V: TRBV28
D: NA

DNA: TGTGCCAGCAGCCCCGCGGAGAATCAGCCCCAGCATTTT
CDR3: CASSPAENQPQHF
J: TRBJ1-5
size: few
V: TRBV3-1/TRBV3-2
D: NA

DNA: TGTGCCAGCAGCCTAGGGCCGCTGAGAGGGAGGGAAAACACCATATATTTT
CDR3: CASSLGPLRGRENTIYF
J: TRBJ1-3
size: NA
V: TRBV3-1/TRBV3-2
D: NA

DNA: TGTGCCAGCAGTGATGGCGGAGGCAATCAGCCCCAGCATTTT
CDR3: CASSDGGGNQPQHF
J: TRBJ1-5
size: NA
V: TRBV25-1
D: NA

DNA: TGCGCCAGCAGCCAAGATCCGGGACTAGCGGGTAGCTCCTACAATGAGCAGTTCTTC
CDR3: CASSQDPGLAGSSYNEQFF
J: TRBJ2-1
size: once
V: TRBV4-3
D: TRBD2

DNA: TGTGCCAGCAGTCCAATACAGGGCGGTAATGAAAAACTGTTTTTT
CDR3: CASSPIQGGNEKLFF
J: TRBJ1-4
size: NA
V: TRBV7-9
D: NA

DNA: TGCGCCAGCAGCCAAGATGAGGGACTAGCGGGACTACGGGCCAATGAGCAGTTCTTC
CDR3: CASSQDEGLAGLRANEQFF
J: TRBJ2-1
size: once
V: TRBV4-1
D: TRBD2

DNA: TGTGCCAGCACCTCGGTGGGGGGCGAGCAGTACTTC
CDR3: CASTSVGGEQYF
J: TRBJ2-7
size: NA
V: TRBV6-5
D: NA

DNA: TGTGCCAGCAGTGATTGGGCGGGAGAAGAGACCCAGTACTTC
CDR3: CASSDWAGEETQYF
J: TRBJ2-5
size: NA
V: TRBV2
D: TRBD2

DNA: TGTGCTAGTGGTACCCTCGGGACAGGGTTTACCGGGGAGCTGTTTTTT
CDR3: CASGTLGTGFTGELFF
J: TRBJ2-2
size: once
V: TRBV12-5
D: TRBD1

DNA: TGTGCCAGCAGGGCAAGACAGGGGAGGTTCGAGCAGTACTTC
CDR3: CASRARQGRFEQYF
J: TRBJ2-7
size: few
V: TRBV2
D: TRBD1

DNA: TGTGCCAGCAGCACCGGGACAGGGGGCTGGGATACGCAGTATTTT
CDR3: CASSTGTGGWDTQYF
J: TRBJ2-3
size: NA
V: TRBV2
D: TRBD1

DNA: TGCGCCAGCAGCTTGTCGGGGAGGCGAGGGGAGACCCAGTACTTC
CDR3: CASSLSGRRGETQYF
J: TRBJ2-5
size: NA
V: TRBV5-1
D: NA

DNA: TGTGCCAGCACCCCAGGGGGCCCGTGGAATTCACCCCTCCACTTT
CDR3: CASTPGGPWNSPLHF
J: TRBJ1-6
size: NA
V: TRBV7-9
D: TRBD1

DNA: TGTGCCAGCAGTTTATTCGGACAGTCCCCTAACACTGAAGCTTTCTTT
CDR3: CASSLFGQSPNTEAFF
J: TRBJ1-1
size: NA
V: TRBV27
D: NA

DNA: TGTGCCAGCAGCGTACAGTCTAGCGGGGCGGAGCAGTTCTTC
CDR3: CASSVQSSGAEQFF
J: TRBJ2-1
size: NA
V: TRBV9
D: TRBD2

DNA: TGTGCCTGGAGAAACAACTTGGGACTAGCGGGAAGAGATACGCAGTATTTT
CDR3: CAWRNNLGLAGRDTQYF
J: TRBJ2-3
size: NA
V: TRBV30
D: TRBD2

DNA: TGTGCCAGCAGTTTCAACAGGGACGACGAGCAGTACTTC
CDR3: CASSFNRDDEQYF
J: TRBJ2-7
size: few
V: TRBV12-3/TRBV12-4
D: NA

DNA: TGTGCCAGCAGCCTCCGGGACAGGGGCTACGAGCAGTACTTC
CDR3: CASSLRDRGYEQYF
J: TRBJ2-7
size: once
V: TRBV7-8
D: TRBD1

DNA: TGTGCCAGCAGCGTAGGTCCTAGCGGGAGGACGTTATCCTACGAGCAGTACTTC
CDR3: CASSVGPSGRTLSYEQYF
J: TRBJ2-7
size: NA
V: TRBV9
D: TRBD2

DNA: TGTGCCAGCAGCCTTCTAGCGCAGAACACCGGGGAGCTGTTTTTT
CDR3: CASSLLAQNTGELFF
J: TRBJ2-2
size: NA
V: TRBV3-1/TRBV3-2
D: NA

DNA: TGTGCCAGCAGTTACTCCCGACAGGGATCCAAAAACATTCAGTACTTC
CDR3: CASSYSRQGSKNIQYF
J: TRBJ2-4
size: NA
V: TRBV6-5
D: TRBD1

DNA: TGTGCCAGCAGCCTTCGGTCCCAAGAGACCCAGTACTTC
CDR3: CASSLRSQETQYF
J: TRBJ2-5
size: NA
V: TRBV7-9
D: NA

DNA: TGTGCCAGCACATCCAGCGATAGCAATCAGCCCCAGCATTTT
CDR3: CASTSSDSNQPQHF
J: TRBJ1-5
size: NA
V: TRBV2
D: NA

DNA: TGTGCCTGGAGCCCCGGACAGAGCACAACTAATGAAAAACTGTTTTTT
CDR3: CAWSPGQSTTNEKLFF
J: TRBJ1-4
size: NA
V: TRBV30
D: NA

DNA: TGTGCCAGCAGCTTAGCAGGGGGGGGCTACGAGCAGTACTTC
CDR3: CASSLAGGGYEQYF
J: TRBJ2-7
size: NA
V: TRBV7-6
D: NA

DNA: TGTGCCAGCAGCCAAGCGGGAGGGGGTAGTCAGCCCCAGCATTTT
CDR3: CASSQAGGGSQPQHF
J: TRBJ1-5
size: NA
V: TRBV3-1/TRBV3-2
D: NA

DNA: TGTGCCAGTAGTCCCGGACAGGGGCTCTCCGAGCAGTACTTC
CDR3: CASSPGQGLSEQYF
J: TRBJ2-7
size: NA
V: TRBV19
D: TRBD1

DNA: TGCGCCAGCAGCCAAGGGGTGACAGTGAACACCGGGGAGCTGTTTTTT
CDR3: CASSQGVTVNTGELFF
J: TRBJ2-2
size: NA
V: TRBV4-1
D: NA

DNA: TGTGCCAGCAGTTTAACTAGCGGGAGTAAGTACGAGCAGTACTTC
CDR3: CASSLTSGSKYEQYF
J: TRBJ2-7
size: NA
V: TRBV28
D: TRBD2

DNA: TGTGCCAGCACCGGCAATGAGCAGTTCTTC
CDR3: CASTGNEQFF
J: TRBJ2-1
size: NA
V: TRBV2
D: NA

DNA: TGTGCCATCAGTGAGCCGACTAGCGGGAGGTCTGGCACCGGGGAGCTGTTTTTT
CDR3: CAISEPTSGRSGTGELFF
J: TRBJ2-2
size: NA
V: TRBV10-3
D: TRBD2